This T cell receptor beta chain was captured by sequencing in a study of identical twins. This clonotype was counted between two and nine times. CDR3 length: 15 residues. Deletions cut 5 bases from V and 0 bases from J, with 11 bases between. In TCRdb, the 5' RACE reads were re-called with MiXCR into one record per CDR3 protein. The sample yields approximately 500,000 distinct CDR3 sequences, 20% to 25% seen once. The sample was also linked to a second study, of T cells expressing NK-cell markers.

Input material: CD4+ T cells sorted from blood. This clonotype was sampled from a woman under 30 in good health. V and J are TRBV12-3 or TRBV12-4 and TRBJ1-3; tentative D call: TRBD1 (6 bases). In DNA, the CDR3 is TGTGCCAGCAGTAAGGGACACGTCTCTGGAAACACCATATATTTT. Its translation is CASSKGHVSGNTIYF.